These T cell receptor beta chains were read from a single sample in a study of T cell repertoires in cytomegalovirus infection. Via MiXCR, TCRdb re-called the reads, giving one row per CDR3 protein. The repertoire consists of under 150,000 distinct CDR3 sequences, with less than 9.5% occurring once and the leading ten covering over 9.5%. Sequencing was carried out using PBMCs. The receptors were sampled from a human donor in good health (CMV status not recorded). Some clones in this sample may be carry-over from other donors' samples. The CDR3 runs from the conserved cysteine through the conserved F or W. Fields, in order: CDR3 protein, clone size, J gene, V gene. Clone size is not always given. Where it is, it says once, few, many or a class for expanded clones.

cdr3_aa: CATNPVNRGWNEQFF
clone_size: many
j_call: TRBJ2-1
v_call: TRBV10-3

cdr3_aa: CASTPLDRKPYEQYF
clone_size: many
j_call: TRBJ2-7
v_call: TRBV7-8

cdr3_aa: CASSLAGTGWPGELFF
clone_size: many
j_call: TRBJ2-2
v_call: TRBV5-5

cdr3_aa: CASSQDSPNTEAFF
clone_size: -
j_call: TRBJ1-1
v_call: TRBV4-1

cdr3_aa: CASSQVQSGQGNTEAFF
clone_size: -
j_call: TRBJ1-1
v_call: TRBV4-2

cdr3_aa: CASSLVDTEAFF
clone_size: few
j_call: TRBJ1-1
v_call: TRBV5-1

cdr3_aa: CASSPGTGGHEQYF
clone_size: -
j_call: TRBJ2-7
v_call: TRBV5-1

cdr3_aa: CASSMETSFYNEQFF
clone_size: few
j_call: TRBJ2-1
v_call: TRBV19

cdr3_aa: CASSLSTGIYGYTF
clone_size: few
j_call: TRBJ1-2
v_call: TRBV11-2

cdr3_aa: CSAQGYEQYF
clone_size: few
j_call: TRBJ2-7
v_call: TRBV20-1

cdr3_aa: CASSLLAGGRSDTQYF
clone_size: many
j_call: TRBJ2-3
v_call: TRBV7-2

cdr3_aa: CSVLTSTDTQYF
clone_size: -
j_call: TRBJ2-3
v_call: TRBV29-1

cdr3_aa: CASLSVGDEQFF
clone_size: many
j_call: TRBJ2-1
v_call: TRBV7-9

cdr3_aa: CASSLAGGQETQYF
clone_size: many
j_call: TRBJ2-5
v_call: TRBV7-2

cdr3_aa: CATRQNGVYNEQFF
clone_size: -
j_call: TRBJ2-1
v_call: TRBV15

cdr3_aa: CASGRTEAFF
clone_size: many
j_call: TRBJ1-1
v_call: TRBV12-3/TRBV12-4

cdr3_aa: CASSQEFWTLTGELFF
clone_size: many
j_call: TRBJ2-2
v_call: TRBV4-1

cdr3_aa: CASSRGGEGYNEQFF
clone_size: many
j_call: TRBJ2-1
v_call: TRBV7-2

cdr3_aa: CSAIRDTIGEQYF
clone_size: -
j_call: TRBJ2-7
v_call: TRBV20-1

cdr3_aa: CASSLPRDGLPSGNTIYF
clone_size: many
j_call: TRBJ1-3
v_call: TRBV7-8

cdr3_aa: CASSPRESSYNEQFF
clone_size: many
j_call: TRBJ2-1
v_call: TRBV12-3/TRBV12-4

cdr3_aa: CASSVRGPSSYNEQFF
clone_size: many
j_call: TRBJ2-1
v_call: TRBV7-2